These 14 T cell receptor beta chains were all obtained from the same sample, sequenced in a study of PD-1 blockade in classical Hodgkin lymphoma. Every patient had relapsed following autologous stem cell transplantation, and cohorts differed in brentuximab vedotin exposure. Libraries were prepared by immunoSEQ multiplex PCR; TCRdb keeps only in-frame clonotypes and omits some of them. This table has some 84,000 clones, 89% appearing once. This specimen was peripheral blood mononuclear cells (PBMCs), taken at baseline. Source of these receptors: a human donor with classical Hodgkin lymphoma.

J is TRBJ2-3 and V is TRBV6-1, with a possible D match to TRBD1 (6 bases). Germline-derived CDR1 and CDR2 are MNHNS and SASEGT. The CDR3 covers 15 residues. V gave up 6 bases and J gave up 0 bases, with 13 bases separating them. The CDR3 here is CASSLDRPSTDTQYF. As DNA, the CDR3 is TGTGCCAGCAGCCTAGACAGGCCTAGCACAGATACGCAGTATTTT.

This chain links TRBV29-1 with TRBJ2-7, with D possibly TRBD2 on 5 matching bases. The CDR3 runs 11 residues. CDR1 and CDR2 from the germline V gene are SQVTM and ANQGSEA. The V and J ends lost 6 bases and 3 bases respectively, with 9 bases between them. CDR3: CSVETSYEQYF. The CDR3 nucleotides are TGCAGCGTCGAAACTAGCTACGAGCAGTACTTC.

The chain recombines TRBV7-2 with TRBJ2-3; D is perhaps TRBD2 (5 bases). Germline loops: CDR1 SGHTA, CDR2 FQGNSA. The CDR3 extends over 14 amino acids. V gave up 5 bases and J gave up 2 bases, with 11 bases separating them. For the CDR3, the DNA is TGTGCCAGCAGCGGAGGAACATCCACAGATACGCAGTATTTT. It translates to CASSGGTSTDTQYF.

A remark on this clone: Other DNA sequences of this sample code for an identical CDR3. This rearrangement joins TRBV29-1 to TRBJ1-2; TRBD1 agrees at 9 bases. Germline-derived CDR1 and CDR2 are SQVTM and ANQGSEA. This CDR3 region has 13 residues. The trim removed 6 bases at V and 3 bases at J, leaving 5 bases unmatched. CDR3 in DNA: TGCAGCGTCCGGACAGGGGAAGACTATGGCTACACCTTC. It codes for CSVRTGEDYGYTF.

This clone was observed a handful of times. The chain carries TRBV28 and TRBJ1-5, with D unresolved. The CDR3 is 13 residues long. Germline V CDR1 and CDR2: MDHEN, SYDVKM. V was shortened by 8 bases and J by 2 bases, with 10 bases between the two germline ends. For the CDR3, the DNA is TGTGCCAGCCAGGCGGTGGGCAATCAGCCCCAGCATTTT. Translating gives CASQAVGNQPQHF.

The rearrangement uses TRBV28 and TRBJ2-7, with D perhaps being TRBD1 or TRBD2 (5 bases each). CDR3 length: 12 residues. Germline CDR1 is MDHEN and CDR2 is SYDVKM. Trimming took off 5 bases at V and 6 bases at J, with 11 bases between the two ends. This CDR3 is CASSGTSSEQYF. CDR3 nucleotides: TGTGCCAGCAGTGGGACCTCGAGCGAGCAGTACTTC.

V gene TRBV7-2 combines with J gene TRBJ2-3; TRBD2 matches 14 bases. The CDR3 has 19 amino acids. V trimming: 3 bases; J trimming: 6 bases; junction bases outside the gene matches: 14. The germline V gene encodes CDR1 SGHTA and CDR2 FQGNSA. The CDR3 spells CASSFPSTSGRARPDTQYF. Here the CDR3 DNA reads TGTGCCAGCAGCTTCCCCTCGACTAGCGGGAGGGCCCGTCCTGATACGCAGTATTTT. The full variable domain, completed using reference TRBV7-2 and TRBJ2-3, is GAGVSQSPSNKVTEKGKDVELRCDPISGHTALYWYRQSLGQGLEFLIYFQGNSAPDKSGLPSDRFSAERTGGSVSTLTIQRTQQEDSAVYLCASSFPSTSGRARPDTQYFGPGTRLTVL.

CDR3 DNA: TGTGCCAGCAGAAGAGGACAGCTGGCCTACGAGCAGTACTTC. Translating gives CASRRGQLAYEQYF. The V call is TRBV6-5, the J call TRBJ2-7, with D perhaps TRBD1 (6 bases). The CDR3 has 14 amino acids. Trimming left V 6 bases short and J 2 bases short, with 14 bases between. The germline V gene encodes CDR1 MNHEY and CDR2 SVGAGI.

The chain is built from TRBV28 and TRBJ2-7; 7 nucleotides line up with TRBD2. Unmatched junction bases numbered 10, after V lost 3 bases and J lost 5 bases. Per germline, CDR1 MDHEN and CDR2 SYDVKM. This CDR3 comprises 15 residues. CDR3 sequence: CASSFFERGGDEQYF. The CDR3 DNA sequence: TGTGCCAGCAGTTTCTTTGAGCGGGGCGGAGACGAGCAGTACTTC.

This clone was seen once. This chain connects TRBV5-6 to TRBJ2-3, with D unresolved. V dropped 0 bases and J dropped 5 bases, with 13 bases sitting between them. The CDR3 covers 15 residues. Germline values: CDR1 SGHDT, CDR2 YYEEEE. The CDR3 reads CASSLAYGSGDTQYF. As DNA, the CDR3 is TGTGCCAGCAGCTTGGCCTACGGGTCGGGAGATACGCAGTATTTT.

V gene TRBV11-2 combines with J gene TRBJ2-7, with unresolved D. Trimming cost V 3 bases and J 3 bases, with 9 bases left between them. CDR3 length equals 13 residues. Germline V gene data show CDR1 as SGHAT and CDR2 as FQNNGV. CDR3 bases: TGTGCCAGCAGCTTGGGCGCAGACTACGAGCAGTACTTC. Translation gives CASSLGADYEQYF.

The CDR3 loop is CASSFRVGEQYF. The CDR3 DNA is TGTGCCAGCAGCTTCAGGGTCGGGGAGCAGTACTTC. The V and J genes are TRBV11-2 and TRBJ2-7; TRBD1 might be the D (5 bases). V was pared by 3 bases and J by 7 bases, with 10 bases between. Germline V gene data show CDR1 as SGHAT and CDR2 as FQNNGV. The CDR3 runs to 12 residues.

This chain uses TRBV19 with TRBJ2-3, with 8 bases matching TRBD2. Germline loops: CDR1 LNHDA, CDR2 SQIVND (reference sequence). With V trimmed by 4 bases and J by 0 bases, 6 bases remained unmatched. This CDR3 contains 16 residues. The CDR3 DNA sequence: TGTGCCAGTAGTACCCCGGGAGGGGACAGCACAGATACGCAGTATTTT. Translation: CASSTPGGDSTDTQYF.

V gene TRBV5-1 combines with J gene TRBJ2-7, with D hard to call. V was clipped by 1 base and J by 6 bases, with 8 bases between them. The germline CDR1 and CDR2 sequences are SGHRS and YFSETQ. The CDR3 runs 12 residues. CDR3 coding DNA: TGCGCCAGCAGCTTGTGGAGTACCGAGCAGTACTTC. Protein: CASSLWSTEQYF. Drawing the rest from reference TRBV5-1 and TRBJ2-7, the complete variable domain is KAGVTQTPRYLIKTRGQQVTLSCSPISGHRSVSWYQQTPGQGLQFLFEYFSETQRNKGNFPGRFSGRQFSNSRSEMNVSTLELGDSALYLCASSLWSTEQYFGPGTRLTVT.